What follows are 14 T cell receptor beta chains derived from one specimen sequenced in a study of siplizumab effects on memory and regulatory T cells. Measured with immunoSEQ multiplex PCR; TCRdb has only the in-frame clones, and not every one. In the table there are 98,000 or so clones, over 90% of which are singletons. Sequencing was performed on Tregs sorted from blood. These receptors were taken from a human donor in good health.

The V gene is TRBV7-6, the J gene TRBJ2-2, with 7 bases fitting TRBD1. Looked up from germline, CDR1 is SGHVS and CDR2 is FNYEAQ. V gave up 4 bases and J gave up 2 bases; unmatched junction bases: 7. The CDR3 consists of 16 residues. CDR3 region: CASSSNRDSNTGELFF. CDR3 coding DNA: TGTGCCAGCAGCTCAAACCGGGACAGTAACACCGGGGAGCTGTTTTTT.

The sample holds one count of this clone. V gene TRBV4-3 combines with J gene TRBJ2-1; weak D call: TRBD2 (6 bases). This CDR3 has 17 residues. Germline loops: CDR1 LGHNA, CDR2 YSLEER. Trimming took off 4 bases at V and 2 bases at J, with 18 bases between the two ends. The CDR3 loop is CASSRREHTGAYNEQFF. DNA for the CDR3: TGCGCCAGCAGCCGCCGGGAGCACACGGGGGCCTACAATGAGCAGTTCTTC.

The rearrangement links TRBV5-1 to TRBJ2-2; TRBD2 matches at 12 bases. CDR3 length equals 17 residues. Unmatched junction bases numbered 6, after V lost 2 bases and J lost 4 bases. Per the germline V gene, CDR1 is SGHRS and CDR2 is YFSETQ. The CDR3 nucleotides read TGCGCCAGCAGCTTAACCCGACTAGCGGGAGTCACCGGGGAGCTGTTTTTT. Protein: CASSLTRLAGVTGELFF.

This clone was seen just once. The gene calls are TRBV11-2 and TRBJ2-7, with a weak D call TRBD1 (6 bases). The CDR3 consists of 14 residues. The germline CDR1 and CDR2 sequences are SGHAT and FQNNGV. V lost 5 bases and J lost 6, with 17 bases in between. The CDR3, as DNA: TGTGCCAGCAGCCCTCAGGTGGGGGCCGGCGAGCAGTACTTC. It specifies CASSPQVGAGEQYF.

The V gene is TRBV4-1, the J gene TRBJ1-4, with no clear D. V lost 0 bases and J 3 bases, leaving 11 bases between the germline ends. The germline V gene encodes CDR1 MGHRA and CDR2 YSYEKL. The CDR3 extends over 16 amino acids. The CDR3 DNA is TGCGCCAGCAGCCAAGATCCGCAGTTTCCTAATGAAAAACTGTTTTTT. This codes for CASSQDPQFPNEKLFF.

V gene TRBV4-1 combines with J gene TRBJ2-5, with D perhaps TRBD1 or TRBD2 (5 bases each). This CDR3 is 16 amino acids long. The germline CDR1 and CDR2 sequences are MGHRA and YSYEKL. The ends were cut back, 1 base at V and 2 bases at J, with 14 bases in the middle. The CDR3 here is CASSQGGGTLQETQYF. Here the CDR3 DNA reads TGCGCCAGCAGCCAAGGTGGGGGTACCCTACAAGAGACCCAGTACTTC.

The sample holds one count of this clone. J is TRBJ2-6 and V is TRBV28; TRBD2 might be the D (5 bases). The CDR3 sequence is 17 residues long. The V gene lost 1 base and the J gene lost 3 bases, with 13 bases spanning the gap. CDR1 and CDR2 from the germline V gene are MDHEN and SYDVKM. The CDR3 sequence: CASSLSVGIVGANVLTF. The CDR3 DNA reads TGTGCCAGCAGTTTATCGGTCGGGATTGTTGGGGCCAACGTCCTGACTTTC.

The V call is TRBV7-9, the J call TRBJ2-5; TRBD2 aligns across 9 bases. The CDR3 totals 15 residues. Losses at the gene ends were 6 bases for V and 2 bases for J; bases not matched to a gene: 7. The germline CDR1 and CDR2 sequences are SEHNR and FQNEAQ (reference sequence). CDR3 nucleotide sequence: TGTGCCAGCAGACCCCCTGCGGGAGGGCAAGAGACCCAGTACTTC. Encoded protein: CASRPPAGGQETQYF.

In this sample, this clone turned up once. This sequence joins TRBV4-2 and TRBJ1-2; 7 bases are shared with TRBD1. V lost 1 base and J lost 8; bases outside the gene matches: 10. The germline V gene has CDR1 LGHNA and CDR2 YNFKEQ. This CDR3 is 15 amino acids long. The DNA for the CDR3 is TGTGCCAGCAGCCAAGGCAGAGGGGGCGGTAGGGGCTACACCTTC. This gives the protein CASSQGRGGGRGYTF.

For the CDR3, the DNA is TGTGCCAGCAGCTCCGGACTCGGGGGGGGGACGCAGTATTTT. Its translation: CASSSGLGGGTQYF. The V call is TRBV6-6, the J call TRBJ2-3, with 8 bases that match TRBD2. Germline assignment: CDR1 MNHNY and CDR2 SVGAGI (reference sequence). The CDR3 has 14 residues. Germline trimming cut 6 bases from V and 9 bases from J; bases unmatched to any gene: 11.

The V gene is TRBV6-5, the J gene TRBJ1-2; TRBD1 might be the D (5 bases). There are 14 residues in the CDR3. The V gene lost 2 bases and the J gene lost 8 bases, with 15 bases spanning the gap. Germline assignment: CDR1 MNHEY and CDR2 SVGAGI. The CDR3 nucleotides are TGTGCCAGCAGTTACACGGGTTCCTCAGGGGGCTACACCTTC. Translating gives CASSYTGSSGGYTF.

The V and J genes are TRBV25-1 and TRBJ2-3; D gene unclear. The V end lost 3 bases, the J end lost 0 bases, and 10 bases lay between the germline ends. This CDR3 contains 15 residues. Germline loops: CDR1 MGHDK, CDR2 SYGVNS. The CDR3 sequence: CASSDRTTSTDTQYF. The DNA for the CDR3 is TGTGCCAGCAGTGACAGGACCACTAGCACAGATACGCAGTATTTT.

This chain joins TRBV6-6 and TRBJ1-2; D gene unclear. The V end lost 6 bases, the J end lost 8 bases, and 13 bases lay between the germline ends. The CDR3 contains 12 residues. CDR1 and CDR2 (germline): MNHNY, SVGAGI (reference sequence). The CDR3, as DNA: TGTGCCAGCAGAAGCGCAGGAAGGGGCTACACCTTC. Protein: CASRSAGRGYTF.

Only one count was recorded for this clone. CDR3 sequence (DNA): TGTGCCAGCAGCTTATTTTGGGAACCGATGGGTGACTCTGGCTACACCTTC. Its protein is CASSLFWEPMGDSGYTF. The chain combines TRBV7-2 with TRBJ1-2, with D hard to call. Trimming removed 2 bases at V and 7 bases at J, with 23 bases between. Germline V CDR1 and CDR2: SGHTA, FQGNSA. CDR3 length equals 17 residues.